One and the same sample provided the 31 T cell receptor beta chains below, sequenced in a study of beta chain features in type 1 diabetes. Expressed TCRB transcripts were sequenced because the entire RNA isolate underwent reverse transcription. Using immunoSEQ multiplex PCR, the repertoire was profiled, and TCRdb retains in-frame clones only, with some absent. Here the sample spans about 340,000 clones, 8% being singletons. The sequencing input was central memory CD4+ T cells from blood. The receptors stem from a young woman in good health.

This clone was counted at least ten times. The CDR3 DNA sequence: TGTGCCAGCAGTGCGGGAGCGGGAGGAAGACAGCAGTTCTTC. Amino acids: CASSAGAGGRQQFF. The rearrangement uses TRBV2 and TRBJ2-1; 9 nucleotides line up with TRBD2. J was trimmed by 11 bases and V by 4 bases; bases with no gene match: 9. The germline gives CDR1 SNHLY, CDR2 FYNNEI. There are 14 residues in the CDR3.

CDR3 coding DNA: TGTGCCAGCAGTTACGGACTGAGCCTTAACGGGGAGCTGTTTTTT. Residues: CASSYGLSLNGELFF. The chain uses TRBV6-5 and TRBJ2-2; D possibly corresponds to TRBD2 (5 bases). V was shortened by 2 bases and J by 7 bases, with 14 bases between the two germline ends. The germline gives CDR1 MNHEY, CDR2 SVGAGI. CDR3 length: 15 residues.

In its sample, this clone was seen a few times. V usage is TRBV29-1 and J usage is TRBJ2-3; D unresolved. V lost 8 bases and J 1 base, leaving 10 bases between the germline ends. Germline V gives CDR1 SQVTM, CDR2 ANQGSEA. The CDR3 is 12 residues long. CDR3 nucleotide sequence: TGCAGCTCCGGAAGCGGCACAGATACGCAGTATTTT. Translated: CSSGSGTDTQYF.

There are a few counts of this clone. Here the CDR3 reads CASSLDRGVGDTQYF. The CDR3, as DNA: TGTGCCAGCAGCCTCGACAGGGGAGTTGGAGATACGCAGTATTTT. This sequence joins TRBV9 and TRBJ2-3, with 8 bases identical to TRBD1. Looked up from germline, CDR1 is SGDLS and CDR2 is YYNGEE. This CDR3 is 15 amino acids long. Trimming at V came to 4 bases and at J to 5 bases, leaving 9 bases not matched to a gene. Variable domain in full (rest from reference TRBV9 and TRBJ2-3): DSGVTQTPKHLITATGQRVTLRCSPRSGDLSVYWYQQSLDQGLQFLIQYYNGEERAKGNILERFSAQQFPDLHSELNLSSLELGDSALYFCASSLDRGVGDTQYFGPGTRLTVL.

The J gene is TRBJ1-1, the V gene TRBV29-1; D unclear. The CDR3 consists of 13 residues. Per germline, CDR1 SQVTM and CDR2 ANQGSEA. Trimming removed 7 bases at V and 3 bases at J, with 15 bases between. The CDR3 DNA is TGCAGCGCCGAACACTCCTGGGACACTGAAGCTTTCTTT. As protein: CSAEHSWDTEAFF.

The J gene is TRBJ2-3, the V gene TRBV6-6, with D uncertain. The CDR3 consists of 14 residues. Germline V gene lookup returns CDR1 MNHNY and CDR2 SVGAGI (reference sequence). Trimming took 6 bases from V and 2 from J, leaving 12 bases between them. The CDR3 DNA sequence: TGTGCCAGCAGGCCAGGTCCTGTCACAGATACGCAGTATTTT. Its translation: CASRPGPVTDTQYF.

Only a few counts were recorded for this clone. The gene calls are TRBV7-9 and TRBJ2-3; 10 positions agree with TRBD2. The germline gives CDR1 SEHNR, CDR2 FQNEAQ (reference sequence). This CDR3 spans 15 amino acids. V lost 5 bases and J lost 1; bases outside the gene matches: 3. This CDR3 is CASSRLAGRTDTQYF. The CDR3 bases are TGTGCCAGCAGCCGACTAGCGGGCCGCACAGATACGCAGTATTTT. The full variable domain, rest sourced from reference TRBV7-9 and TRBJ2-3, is DTGVSQNPRHKITKRGQNVTFRCDPISEHNRLYWYRQTLGQGPEFLTYFQNEAQLEKSRLLSDRFSAERPKGSFSTLEIQRTEQGDSAMYLCASSRLAGRTDTQYFGPGTRLTVL.

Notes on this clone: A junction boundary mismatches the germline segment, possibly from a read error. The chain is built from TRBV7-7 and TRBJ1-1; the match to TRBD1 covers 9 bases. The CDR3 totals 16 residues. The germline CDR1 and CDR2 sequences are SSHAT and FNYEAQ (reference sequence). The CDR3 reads CASNPGTGRDSTEAFF. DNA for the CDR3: TGTGCTAGCAACCCCGGGACAGGGCGTGACTCCACTGAAGCTTTCTTT.

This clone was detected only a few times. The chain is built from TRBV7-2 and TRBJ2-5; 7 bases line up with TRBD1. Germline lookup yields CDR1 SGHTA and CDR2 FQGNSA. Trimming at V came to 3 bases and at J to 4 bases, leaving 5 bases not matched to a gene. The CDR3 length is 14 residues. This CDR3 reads CASSLTGMGETQYF. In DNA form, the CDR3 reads TGTGCCAGCAGCTTGACAGGGATGGGAGAGACCCAGTACTTC.

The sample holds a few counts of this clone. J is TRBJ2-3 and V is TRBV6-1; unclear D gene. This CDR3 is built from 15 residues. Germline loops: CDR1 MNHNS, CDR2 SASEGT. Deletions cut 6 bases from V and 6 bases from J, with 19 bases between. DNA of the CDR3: TGTGCCAGCAGCCAGGCGTCCGGAACGTTGGATACGCAGTATTTT. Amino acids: CASSQASGTLDTQYF.

The CDR3 region is CATSPGLVDTQYF. Here the CDR3 DNA reads TGTGCCACCAGCCCGGGACTGGTCGATACGCAGTATTTT. The rearrangement links TRBV15 to TRBJ2-3, with D maybe TRBD2 (6 bases). V was shortened by 5 bases and J by 6 bases, with 12 bases between the two germline ends. Germline CDR1 is LNHNV and CDR2 is YYDKDF (reference sequence). CDR3 length: 13 residues.

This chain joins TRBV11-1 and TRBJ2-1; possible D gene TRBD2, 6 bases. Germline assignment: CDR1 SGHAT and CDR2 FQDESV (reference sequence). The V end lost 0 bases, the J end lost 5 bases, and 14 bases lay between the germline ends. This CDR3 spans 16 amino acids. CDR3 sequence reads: CASSLAVAAGHNEQFF. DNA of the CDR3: TGTGCCAGCAGCTTAGCGGTAGCGGCGGGCCACAATGAGCAGTTCTTC. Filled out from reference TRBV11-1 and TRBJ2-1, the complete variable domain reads EAEVAQSPRYKITEKSQAVAFWCDPISGHATLYWYRQILGQGPELLVQFQDESVVDDSQLPKDRFSAERLKGVDSTLKIQPAELGDSAMYLCASSLAVAAGHNEQFFGPGTRLTVL.

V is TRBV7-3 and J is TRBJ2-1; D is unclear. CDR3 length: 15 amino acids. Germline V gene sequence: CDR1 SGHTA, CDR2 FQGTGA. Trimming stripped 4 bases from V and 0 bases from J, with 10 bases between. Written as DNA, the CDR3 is TGTGCCAGCAGCTACTCCCGCTACTCCTACAATGAGCAGTTCTTC. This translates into CASSYSRYSYNEQFF.

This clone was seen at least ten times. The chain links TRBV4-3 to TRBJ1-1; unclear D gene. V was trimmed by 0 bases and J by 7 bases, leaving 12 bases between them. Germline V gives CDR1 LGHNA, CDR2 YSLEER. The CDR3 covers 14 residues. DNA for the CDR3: TGCGCCAGCAGCCAAGACGCAGCCCTCGGTGAAGCTTTCTTT. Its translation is CASSQDAALGEAFF.

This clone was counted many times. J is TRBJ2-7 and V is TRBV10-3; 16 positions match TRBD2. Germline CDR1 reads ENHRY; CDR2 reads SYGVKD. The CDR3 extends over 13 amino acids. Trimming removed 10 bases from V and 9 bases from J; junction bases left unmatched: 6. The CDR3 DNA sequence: TGTGCCACGGGACTAGCGGGAGGGCCGGGGCAGTACTTC. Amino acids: CATGLAGGPGQYF.

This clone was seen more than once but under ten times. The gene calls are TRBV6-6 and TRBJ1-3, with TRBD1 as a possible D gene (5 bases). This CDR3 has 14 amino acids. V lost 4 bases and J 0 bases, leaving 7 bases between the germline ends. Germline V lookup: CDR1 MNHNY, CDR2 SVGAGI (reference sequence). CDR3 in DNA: TGTGCCAGCAGTTCAGGGCTCTCTGGAAACACCATATATTTT. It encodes CASSSGLSGNTIYF.

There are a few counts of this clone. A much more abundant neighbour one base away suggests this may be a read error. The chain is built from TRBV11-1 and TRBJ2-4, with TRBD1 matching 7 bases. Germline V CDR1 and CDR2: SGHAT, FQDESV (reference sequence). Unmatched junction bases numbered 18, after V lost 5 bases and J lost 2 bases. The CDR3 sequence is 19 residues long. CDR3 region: CASSVGVGAPGQPKNIQYF. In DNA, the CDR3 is TGTGCCAGCAGCGTAGGGGTCGGTGCGCCGGGACAGCCCAAAAACATTCAGTACTTC. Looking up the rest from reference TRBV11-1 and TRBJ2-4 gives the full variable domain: EAEVAQSPRYKITEKSQAVAFWCDPISGHATLYWYRQILGQGPELLVQFQDESVVDDSQLPKDRFSAERLKGVDSTLKIQPAELGDSAMYLCASSVGVGAPGQPKNIQYFGAGTRLSVL.

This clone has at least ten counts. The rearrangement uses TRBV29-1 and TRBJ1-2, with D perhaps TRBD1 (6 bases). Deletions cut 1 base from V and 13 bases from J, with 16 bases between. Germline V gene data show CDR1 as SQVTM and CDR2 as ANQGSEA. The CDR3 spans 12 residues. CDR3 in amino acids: CSVEADGQTVTF. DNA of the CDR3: TGCAGCGTTGAAGCGGACGGACAGACCGTCACCTTC.

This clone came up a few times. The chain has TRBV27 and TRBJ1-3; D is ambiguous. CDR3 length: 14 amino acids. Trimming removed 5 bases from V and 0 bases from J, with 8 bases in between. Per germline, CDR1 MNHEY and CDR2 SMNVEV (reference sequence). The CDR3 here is CASSEVFSGNTIYF. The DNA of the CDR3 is TGTGCCAGCAGTGAGGTTTTCTCTGGAAACACCATATATTTT.

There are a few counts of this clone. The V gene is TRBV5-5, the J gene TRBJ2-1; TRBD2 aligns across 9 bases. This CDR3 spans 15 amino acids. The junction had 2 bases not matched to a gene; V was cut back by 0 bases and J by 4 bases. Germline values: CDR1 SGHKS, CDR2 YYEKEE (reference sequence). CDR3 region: CASSLGLAEYNEQFF. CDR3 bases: TGTGCCAGCAGCTTGGGACTAGCGGAGTACAATGAGCAGTTCTTC.

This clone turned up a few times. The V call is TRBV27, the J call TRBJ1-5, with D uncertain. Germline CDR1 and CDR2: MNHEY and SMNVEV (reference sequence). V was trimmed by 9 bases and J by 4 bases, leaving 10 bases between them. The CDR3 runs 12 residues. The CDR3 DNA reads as TGTGCCAGTACGACACTTAATCAGCCCCAGCATTTT. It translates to CASTTLNQPQHF.

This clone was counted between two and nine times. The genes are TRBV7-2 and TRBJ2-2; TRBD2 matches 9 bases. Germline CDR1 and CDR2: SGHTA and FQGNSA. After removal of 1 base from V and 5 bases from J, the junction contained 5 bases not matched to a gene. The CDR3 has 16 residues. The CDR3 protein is CASSLDGGRETGELFF. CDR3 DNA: TGTGCCAGCAGCTTAGACGGCGGGAGGGAGACCGGGGAGCTGTTTTTT.

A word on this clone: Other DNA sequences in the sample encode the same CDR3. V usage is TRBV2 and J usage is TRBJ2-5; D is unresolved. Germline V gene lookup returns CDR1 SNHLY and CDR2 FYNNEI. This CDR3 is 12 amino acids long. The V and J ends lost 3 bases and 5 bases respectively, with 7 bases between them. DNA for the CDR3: TGTGCCAGCAGTGAGGTCCTGGAGACCCAGTACTTC. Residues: CASSEVLETQYF.

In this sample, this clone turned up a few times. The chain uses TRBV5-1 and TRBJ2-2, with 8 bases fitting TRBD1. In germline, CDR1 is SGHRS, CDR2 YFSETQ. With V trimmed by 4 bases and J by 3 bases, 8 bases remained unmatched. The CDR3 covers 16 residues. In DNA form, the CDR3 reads TGCGCCAGCAGCGAAGGACAGGGTTCTTACACCGGGGAGCTGTTTTTT. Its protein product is CASSEGQGSYTGELFF.

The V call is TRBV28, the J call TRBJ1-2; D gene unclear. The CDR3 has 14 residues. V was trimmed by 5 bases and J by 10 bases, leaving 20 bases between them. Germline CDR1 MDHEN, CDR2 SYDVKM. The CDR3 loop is CASSKPGGTVDYTF. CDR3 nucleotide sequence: TGTGCCAGCAGTAAACCGGGCGGAACGGTGGACTACACCTTC.

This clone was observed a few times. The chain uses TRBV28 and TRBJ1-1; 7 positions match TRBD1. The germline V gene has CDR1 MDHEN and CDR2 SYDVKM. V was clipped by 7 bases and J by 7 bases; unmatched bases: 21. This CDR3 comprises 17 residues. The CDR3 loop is CASTVWSGGGSSNEAFF. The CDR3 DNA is TGTGCCAGCACTGTCTGGTCAGGGGGAGGCTCTAGTAATGAAGCTTTCTTT. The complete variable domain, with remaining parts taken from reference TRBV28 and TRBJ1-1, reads DVKVTQSSRYLVKRTGEKVFLECVQDMDHENMFWYRQDPGLGLRLIYFSYDVKMKEKGDIPEGYSVSREKKERFSLILESASTNQTSMYLCASTVWSGGGSSNEAFFGQGTRLTVV.

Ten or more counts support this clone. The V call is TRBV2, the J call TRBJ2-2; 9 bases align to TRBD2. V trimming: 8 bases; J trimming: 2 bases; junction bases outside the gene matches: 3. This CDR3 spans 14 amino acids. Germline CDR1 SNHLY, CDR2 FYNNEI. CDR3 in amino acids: CASQTSGNTGELFF. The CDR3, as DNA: TGTGCCAGCCAGACTAGCGGCAACACCGGGGAGCTGTTTTTT.

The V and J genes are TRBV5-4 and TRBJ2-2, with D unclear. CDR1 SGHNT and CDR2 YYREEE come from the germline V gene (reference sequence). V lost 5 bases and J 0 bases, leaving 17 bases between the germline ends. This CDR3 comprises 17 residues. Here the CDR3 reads CASRQTGRQTNTGELFF. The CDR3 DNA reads TGTGCCAGCAGGCAAACCGGAAGGCAGACGAACACCGGGGAGCTGTTTTTT.

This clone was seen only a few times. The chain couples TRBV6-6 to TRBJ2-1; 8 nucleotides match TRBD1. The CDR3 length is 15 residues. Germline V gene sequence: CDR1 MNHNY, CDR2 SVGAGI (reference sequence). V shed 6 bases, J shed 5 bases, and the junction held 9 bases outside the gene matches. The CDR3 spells CASRRDPTGDNEQFF. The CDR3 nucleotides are TGTGCCAGCAGGAGGGATCCGACAGGGGACAATGAGCAGTTCTTC.

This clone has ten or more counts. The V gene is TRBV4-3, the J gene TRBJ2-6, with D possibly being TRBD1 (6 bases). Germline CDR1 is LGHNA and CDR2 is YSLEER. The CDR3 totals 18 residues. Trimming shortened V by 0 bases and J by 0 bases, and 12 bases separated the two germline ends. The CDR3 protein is CASSQDPGHLSGANVLTF. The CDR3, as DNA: TGCGCCAGCAGCCAAGATCCGGGACACCTCTCTGGGGCCAACGTCCTGACTTTC.

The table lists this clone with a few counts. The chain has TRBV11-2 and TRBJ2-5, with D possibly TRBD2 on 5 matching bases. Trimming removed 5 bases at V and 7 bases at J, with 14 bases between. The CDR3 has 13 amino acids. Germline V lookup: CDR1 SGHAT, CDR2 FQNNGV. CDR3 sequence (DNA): TGTGCCAGCAGCCCACAGACCCGGGGGACCCAGTACTTC. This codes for CASSPQTRGTQYF.